This TCR beta chain was captured in a study of T cells in Graves' hyperthyroidism and ophthalmopathy. This clonotype was recorded at least ten times. The V gene's germline CDR1 is MDHEN and CDR2 SYDVKM. Losses at the gene ends were 6 bases for V and 4 bases for J; bases not matched to a gene: 8. The CDR3 is made up of 15 amino acids. The diagnoses drew upon clinical symptoms, serum thyroxine and TRAb, thyroid ultrasound and orbital computed tomography. There were TCR beta CDR3 regions amplified from RNA transcripts. Initially, a first-round RT-PCR of the TCR CDR3 employed the HTBI primer set. MiXCR was run by TCRdb on the multiplex PCR reads, yielding one entry per CDR3 protein. The sample has about 420,000 distinct CDR3 sequences, roughly 15% seen once.

This receptor was identified in a young woman with Graves' hyperthyroidism. V gene TRBV28 combines with J gene TRBJ2-7; 11 bases line up with TRBD2. The specimen was blood. The CDR3 bases are TGTGCCAGCAGCCGATTTAGCGGGAGGGGGTACGAGCAGTACTTC. Its protein product is CASSRFSGRGYEQYF. The variable domain in full, with the rest retrieved from reference TRBV28 and TRBJ2-7, is DVKVTQSSRYLVKRTGEKVFLECVQDMDHENMFWYRQDPGLGLRLIYFSYDVKMKEKGDIPEGYSVSREKKERFSLILESASTNQTSMYLCASSRFSGRGYEQYFGPGTRLTVT.